Listed below are T cell receptor beta chains from one sample, sequenced in a study of cytomegalovirus exposure and HLA in healthy donors. TCRdb's copy holds only in-frame clones and misses some; the assay was immunoSEQ multiplex PCR. The table includes around 100,000 clones, approximately 70% detected once. Sequencing input: PBMCs. Receptors were obtained from a woman aged 30 to 39 in good health and CMV-seronegative. The CDR3 runs from the conserved cysteine through the conserved F or W. Each record gives: clone size, D gene, J gene, V gene, CDR3 DNA, CDR3 protein. A D gene is named only where the DNA matches it firmly. The size of a clone is reported for some rows only, either as once, few or many, or as a class for expanded clones.

medium-sized . TRBJ2-2 TRBV19 TGTGCCAGTAGAAGGACAAGCAGCACCGGGGAGCTGTTTTTT CASRRTSSTGELFF
. . TRBJ1-2 TRBV19 TGTGCCAGTAGCCAAATCTTGCGGGACTCATTCTATGGCTACACCTTC CASSQILRDSFYGYTF
. . TRBJ1-3 TRBV10-1 TGCGCCAGCCGACAGGGAAACACCATATATTTT CASRQGNTIYF
. . TRBJ1-5 TRBV5-6 TGTGCCAGCAGCTCAATGACGGGGGATCAGCCCCAGCATTTT CASSSMTGDQPQHF
. TRBD2 TRBJ2-1 TRBV6-1 TGTGCCAGCCGTTGGGCGGGAGCGGGCAATGAGCAGTTCTTC CASRWAGAGNEQFF
. . TRBJ1-1 TRBV18 TGTGCCAGCTCAGAAACAGGGCTTAAGGTACCTGAAGCTTTCTTT CASSETGLKVPEAFF
. TRBD2 TRBJ2-2 TRBV5-1 TGCGCCAGCAGCTTGGAGCTAGCGGGAGGGCCCGTCACCGGGGAGCTGTTTTTT CASSLELAGGPVTGELFF
. . TRBJ1-1 TRBV7-9 TGTGCCAGCAGCTTAATGGAGACGATCACTGAAGCTTTCTTT CASSLMETITEAFF
. TRBD2 TRBJ2-3 TRBV19 TGTGCCAGTAGTATTGGGGCTAGCGGACTCACAGATACGCAGTATTTT CASSIGASGLTDTQYF
. TRBD1 TRBJ1-2 TRBV5-6 TGTGCCAGCAGCCCCGGGACAGTCTATGGCTACACCTTC CASSPGTVYGYTF
. TRBD2 TRBJ2-3 TRBV7-6 TGTGCCAGCAGCCTCAGGCGAGCGGGAGCAAAAGATACGCAGTATTTT CASSLRRAGAKDTQYF
. . TRBJ1-1 TRBV2 TGTGCCAGCACCGCCCGGGGGGGGAACACTGAAGCTTTCTTT CASTARGGNTEAFF
. TRBD1 TRBJ1-1 TRBV4-1 TGCGCCAGCAGCCAAGAGGGGACAGGGCCTGACACTGAAGCTTTCTTT CASSQEGTGPDTEAFF
. . TRBJ2-7 TRBV11-2 TGTGCCAGCAGCTTAGATCTTATTTTGGGAGGTCAAACCTACGAGCAGTACTTC CASSLDLILGGQTYEQYF
. . TRBJ2-7 TRBV5-1 TGCGCCAGCAGCTTTAATCGGGAGCAGTACTTC CASSFNREQYF
. TRBD2 TRBJ2-3 TRBV2 TGTGCCAGCAGTGAAGCGCGTCTAGCGGGCACAGATACGCAGTATTTT CASSEARLAGTDTQYF
. . TRBJ1-5 TRBV12-5 TGTGCTAGTGGTTTGGCTCAGGCCGGGGGTCAGCCCCAGCATTTT CASGLAQAGGQPQHF
. . TRBJ1-2 TRBV6-5 TGTGCCAGCAGTTACGGGACAACGACGGGCTACACCTTC CASSYGTTTGYTF
few . TRBJ2-5 TRBV9 TGTGCCAGCAGCCCTTTACAGTGGGAGACCCAGTACTTC CASSPLQWETQYF
. . TRBJ2-7 TRBV5-1 TGCGCCAGCAGCTTGGGCAGGACGGGAACCTACGAGCAGTACTTC CASSLGRTGTYEQYF
. TRBD1 TRBJ1-1 TRBV5-1 TGCGCCAGCAGCTTGTCGGGACAGGGAATGAACACTGAAGCTTTCTTT CASSLSGQGMNTEAFF
few . TRBJ1-1 TRBV5-6 TGTGCCAGCAGCTTGGGGGGCACCAACACTGAAGCTTTCTTT CASSLGGTNTEAFF
. . TRBJ1-2 TRBV5-6 TGTGCCAGCAGCGGATTGGACAACAACTATGGCTACACCTTC CASSGLDNNYGYTF
. TRBD2 TRBJ2-1 TRBV7-9 TGTGCCAGCAGCTTAACTAGCGGGAAGATGATAAATGAGCAGTTCTTC CASSLTSGKMINEQFF
. TRBD1 TRBJ1-2 TRBV2 TGTGCCAGCAGTGAAGGGGACAGGTGGAGGTATGGCTACACCTTC CASSEGDRWRYGYTF
. . TRBJ1-2 TRBV27 TGTGCCAGTGGGGGGGGGCAGACCTATGGCTACACCTTC CASGGGQTYGYTF
. . TRBJ1-1 TRBV5-1 TGCGCCAGCAGCTTGGTCGGGGAGGGTGAAGCTTTCTTT CASSLVGEGEAFF
. . TRBJ2-5 TRBV5-6 TGTGCCAGCAGCAGGACTTACCAAGAGACCCAGTACTTC CASSRTYQETQYF